This note documents a single T cell receptor (beta chain) sequence. Antigen: not known. These data come from a study of T cell responses to AZD1222 COVID-19 vaccine. Study background: Recipients boosted at about 4 weeks or about 12 weeks are pooled.

Trimming removed 1 base at V and 2 bases at J, with 4 bases between. Looked up from germline, CDR1 is SGHTA and CDR2 is FQGNSA. The CDR3 consists of 13 residues. Profiling relied on immunoSEQ multiplex PCR, and the TCRdb table lists in-frame clones only, not all of them. Found here are approximately 120,000 clones, roughly nine tenths of them singletons; the top ten hold 7.5%. Study observations and caveats: Just a handful of AZD1222 recipients were seropositive at baseline. Clonal diversity may have been underestimated, and the donors were mostly white British, with more females than males. Spike was spanned by vaccine-associated CD4 TCRs, with dominance at 160-218 and 743-854.

The sequence was collected from an adult in good health. The sample in question was peripheral blood, obtained on day 0 of AZD1222 vaccination. The chain has TRBV7-2 and TRBJ2-3; D remains unclear. CDR3 loop: CASSLENTDTQYF. The CDR3 coding sequence is TGTGCCAGCAGCTTAGAGAACACAGATACGCAGTATTTT.